Presented here are 17 T cell receptor beta chains from one specimen sequenced in a study of control samples from healthy donors and cancer patients. The table came from immunoSEQ multiplex PCR; TCRdb's copy has only in-frame clones and leaves some out. Of 70,000 to 95,000 clones in the sample, about 89% were seen once. Sequences were obtained from blood. The receptor set was obtained from a man in his fifties or sixties in good health.

The rearrangement uses TRBV7-2 and TRBJ2-1; the D is unclear. CDR1 is SGHTA and CDR2 is FQGNSA in the germline V gene. This CDR3 is built from 14 residues. Trimming took 2 bases from V and 6 from J, leaving 11 bases between them. The CDR3 DNA reads TGTGCCAGCAGCTTAATACAAGTTCCCAATGAGCAGTTCTTC. Protein: CASSLIQVPNEQFF.

V usage is TRBV4-3 and J usage is TRBJ2-7, with D uncertain. The germline V gene has CDR1 LGHNA and CDR2 YSLEER. V was clipped by 0 bases and J by 6 bases, with 9 bases between them. The CDR3 has 13 amino acids. Here the CDR3 DNA reads TGCGCCAGCAGCCAAGACGCCCGCAGCGAGCAGTACTTC. Protein: CASSQDARSEQYF.

This clone was observed a single time. The chain uses TRBV4-2 and TRBJ2-1; 10 bases are a match to TRBD1. The CDR3 runs to 16 residues. With V trimmed by 0 bases and J by 8 bases, 7 bases remained unmatched. Germline assignment: CDR1 LGHNA and CDR2 YNFKEQ. The CDR3 nucleotides are TGTGCCAGCAGCCAAGATTTGGGACAGGGGAAATATGAGCAGTTCTTC. This translates into CASSQDLGQGKYEQFF.

The gene calls are TRBV10-3 and TRBJ1-6; 7 nucleotides match TRBD1. J gave up 7 bases and V 4 bases, and 1 base lay outside the gene matches. CDR1 and CDR2 from the germline V gene are ENHRY and SYGVKD. This CDR3 is 13 amino acids long. DNA for the CDR3: TGTGCCATCAGTGGGGACAGCAATTCACCCCTCCACTTT. Translating gives CAISGDSNSPLHF.

V and J are TRBV19 and TRBJ2-7; 8 bases agree with TRBD1. This CDR3 comprises 11 residues. J gave up 4 bases and V 9 bases, and 2 bases lay outside the gene matches. In germline, CDR1 is LNHDA, CDR2 SQIVND (reference sequence). In nucleotides, the CDR3 is TGTGCCAGCGGACAGGGTTACGAGCAGTACTTC. Translated, it gives CASGQGYEQYF.

The chain recombines TRBV4-1 with TRBJ2-3; D remains unclear. Germline V gene data show CDR1 as MGHRA and CDR2 as YSYEKL. The CDR3 extends over 15 amino acids. Trimming removed 0 bases at V and 6 bases at J, with 13 bases between. The DNA for the CDR3 is TGCGCCAGCAGCCAAGATTTGATAGCTGCGGATACGCAGTATTTT. Translation gives CASSQDLIAADTQYF.

This rearrangement joins TRBV6-5 to TRBJ1-6; D is possibly TRBD1 (5 bases). Germline loops: CDR1 MNHEY, CDR2 SVGAGI. Trimming stripped 0 bases from V and 11 bases from J, with 14 bases between. The CDR3 has 15 amino acids. The CDR3 coding sequence is TGTGCCAGCAGTTACTCGAGGGGTGTAGGAACACCCCTCCACTTT. Residues: CASSYSRGVGTPLHF.

The chain uses TRBV3-1 (or the pseudogene TRBV3-2) and TRBJ2-1, with 10 bases identical to TRBD1. Unmatched junction bases numbered 8, after V lost 4 bases and J lost 8 bases. Germline values: CDR1 LGHDT, CDR2 YNNKEL (reference sequence). There are 15 residues in the CDR3. The CDR3 region has the DNA TGTGCCAGCAGCCGTCGGGACAGGGGAGGGGATGAGCAGTTCTTC. Its protein is CASSRRDRGGDEQFF.

This chain links TRBV9 with TRBJ2-7; D perhaps matches TRBD1 (6 bases). Germline V lookup: CDR1 SGDLS, CDR2 YYNGEE. The CDR3 consists of 14 residues. The ends were cut back, 4 bases at V and 3 bases at J, with 14 bases in the middle. The CDR3 sequence: CASSPGTLFYEQYF. The CDR3 DNA sequence: TGTGCCAGCAGCCCCGGGACACTTTTCTACGAGCAGTACTTC.

The chain carries TRBV5-5 and TRBJ1-1; 7 positions match TRBD1. The length of the CDR3 is 14 residues. The J segment lost 10 bases and the V segment lost 2 bases, leaving 11 bases of the junction unmatched. Germline V gives CDR1 SGHKS, CDR2 YYEKEE (reference sequence). CDR3 sequence: CASSLNERQGGAFF. The CDR3 DNA follows: TGTGCCAGCAGCTTAAATGAAAGACAGGGAGGAGCTTTCTTT. The entire variable domain, with the rest obtained from reference TRBV5-5 and TRBJ1-1, is as follows: DAGVTQSPTHLIKTRGQQVTLRCSPISGHKSVSWYQQVLGQGPQFIFQYYEKEERGRGNFPDRFSARQFPNYSSELNVNALLLGDSALYLCASSLNERQGGAFFGQGTRLTVV.

This sequence joins TRBV5-4 and TRBJ1-2; tentative D call: TRBD1 (5 bases). Per germline, CDR1 SGHNT and CDR2 YYREEE (reference sequence). The CDR3 is made up of 15 amino acids. The V and J ends lost 0 bases and 4 bases respectively, with 13 bases between them. The CDR3 region has the DNA TGTGCCAGCAGCTTGGGGCTCGGGGGGACCTATGGCTACACCTTC. It encodes CASSLGLGGTYGYTF.

This chain connects TRBV7-2 to TRBJ2-1; 10 bases agree with TRBD2. Losses at the gene ends were 5 bases for V and 2 bases for J; bases not matched to a gene: 9. Germline lookup yields CDR1 SGHTA and CDR2 FQGNSA. The CDR3 consists of 17 residues. CDR3 DNA: TGTGCCAGCAGCGCAGCTTCAGCGGGGGGGACCTACAATGAGCAGTTCTTC. Its translation is CASSAASAGGTYNEQFF.

This chain joins TRBV24-1 and TRBJ1-5, with D maybe TRBD1 (5 bases). The CDR3 totals 13 residues. Germline CDR1 KGHDR, CDR2 SFDVKD. Trimming removed 5 bases at V and 5 bases at J, with 9 bases between. CDR3 DNA: TGTGCCACCAGTGCCTCGGGACATCAGCCCCAGCATTTT. It encodes CATSASGHQPQHF.

This clone appeared a few times. The chain recombines TRBV10-3 with TRBJ1-2, with D possibly matching TRBD1 (6 bases). Per the germline V gene, CDR1 is ENHRY and CDR2 is SYGVKD. There are 15 residues in the CDR3. V was trimmed by 4 bases and J by 4 bases, leaving 16 bases between them. The CDR3 nucleotides are TGTGCCATCAGTGTGGATCCGGGGGCGGGCTATGGCTACACCTTC. Translating gives CAISVDPGAGYGYTF.

The rearrangement uses TRBV2 and TRBJ1-5, with 9 nucleotides matching TRBD1. The V and J ends lost 5 bases and 6 bases, in that order; junction bases with no gene match: 8. CDR1 is SNHLY and CDR2 is FYNNEI in the germline V gene. The CDR3 runs 15 residues. Here the CDR3 reads CASSLRDRDGQPQHF. For the CDR3, the DNA is TGTGCCAGCAGTTTAAGGGACAGGGACGGTCAGCCCCAGCATTTT.

The rearrangement joins TRBV6-4 to TRBJ2-3; tentatively, D is TRBD1 or TRBD2 (6 bases each). This CDR3 is built from 15 residues. The V and J ends lost 0 bases and 4 bases respectively, with 11 bases between them. The germline V gene encodes CDR1 MRHNA and CDR2 SNTAGT. The CDR3 nucleotides are TGTGCCAGCAGTGACTCGAGGGGGGCGGCAGATACGCAGTATTTT. As protein: CASSDSRGAADTQYF.

This chain joins TRBV21-1 and TRBJ2-7; TRBD2, the table's D call, lacks a check against the DNA. TRBV21-1 is annotated as a pseudogene. The CDR3 loop spans 13 amino acids. The CDR3 DNA reads as TGTGCCAGCAGCATAGAGTGGGAGAACGAGCAGTACTTC. Protein: CASSIEWENEQYF.